One and the same sample provided the 17 T cell receptor beta chains below, sequenced in a study of read filtering for tumor transcriptome and immune sequencing. This library used 300 to 500 ng RNA and molecular barcoded adaptors spanning alpha/delta and beta/gamma chains. In TCRdb, the reads were re-called with MiXCR into one record per CDR3 protein. The sample holds approximately 43,000 distinct CDR3 sequences, around 15% seen once. Sequencing used a population of CD138-negative cells sorted from bone marrow. These receptors originate from a donor aged 40 or older with multiple myeloma.

This clonotype has a handful of counts. This chain uses TRBV28 with TRBJ1-2, with 10 bases matching TRBD1. CDR3 length: 16 residues. The ends lost 2 bases at V and 7 bases at J; junction bases unmatched: 10. Germline V gene lookup returns CDR1 MDHEN and CDR2 SYDVKM. The CDR3 loop is CASSLLGDRGLLGYTF. The CDR3 DNA reads as TGTGCCAGCAGTTTACTTGGGGACAGGGGATTGCTTGGCTACACCTTC.

A word on this clonotype: With only one base between it and a far larger clone, this is likely a read error. This rearrangement joins TRBV2 to TRBJ1-6, with D unclear. TRBJ1-1 explains the end of the DNA better; the J call may be wrong. This CDR3 contains 15 residues. The germline gives CDR1 SNHLY, CDR2 FYNNEI. In DNA form, the CDR3 reads TGTGCCAGCAGCGGAGATGCGGGCCGGAGCACTGACGCTTTCTTT. It encodes CASSGDAGRSTDAFF.

As to this clonotype: A far larger clone is only one base removed, so a read error is likely. The rearrangement uses TRBV7-9 and TRBJ2-1, with TRBD2 as a possible D gene (5 bases). Germline lookup yields CDR1 SEHNR and CDR2 FQNEAQ (reference sequence). Trimming removed 5 bases at V and 0 bases at J, with 17 bases between. The CDR3 length is 17 residues. CDR3 in amino acids: CASSRPQAAGSYNEQFF. CDR3 nucleotides: TGTGCCAGCAGCCGTCCCCAAGCGGCGGGCTCCTACAATGAGCAGTTCTTC.

The chain joins TRBV7-6 to TRBJ2-6, with unresolved D. Germline values: CDR1 SGHVS, CDR2 FNYEAQ. This CDR3 spans 17 amino acids. V lost 0 bases and J lost 1, with 10 bases in between. The CDR3 reads CASSLAGRHSGANVLTF. In DNA, the CDR3 is TGTGCCAGCAGCTTAGCCGGGCGCCATTCTGGGGCCAACGTCCTGACTTTC.

This clonotype appeared a few times. A much larger clone differs from this one at a single base, so this may be a read error. This chain links TRBV28 with TRBJ1-2, with a possible D match to TRBD1 (6 bases). Trimming pared 8 bases from V and 4 bases from J, leaving 11 bases between. The CDR3 consists of 12 residues. In germline, CDR1 is MDHEN, CDR2 SYDVKM. The CDR3 coding sequence is TGTGCCAGCCACAGGGAGCCCTATGGCTACACCTTC. Translated: CASHREPYGYTF.

About this clonotype: Given a far larger clone just one base away, this is likely a sequencing read error. Because the CDR3 is missing its conserved closing phenylalanine or tryptophan, this is likely a read error. The chain links TRBV6-6 to TRBJ1-5; a possible D gene is TRBD1 (5 bases). This CDR3 is 14 amino acids long. Germline V gene lookup returns CDR1 MNHNY and CDR2 SVGAGI (reference sequence). V lost 2 bases, J lost 7 bases, and 12 bases lay in between. The CDR3 is CASSYTRVQQPQHY. The CDR3 DNA reads TGTGCCAGCAGTTACACCAGGGTCCAGCAGCCCCAGCATTAT.

Ten or more counts support this clonotype. The chain employs TRBV2 and TRBJ2-7; D not certain. Trimming pared 6 bases from V and 3 bases from J, leaving 9 bases between. From germline, CDR1 is SNHLY and CDR2 FYNNEI. This CDR3 region has 12 residues. The CDR3 protein is CASRKEIYEQYF. Written as DNA, the CDR3 is TGTGCCAGCAGAAAGGAGATCTACGAGCAGTACTTC. Looking up the rest from reference TRBV2 and TRBJ2-7 gives the full variable domain: EPEVTQTPSHQVTQMGQEVILRCVPISNHLYFYWYRQILGQKVEFLVSFYNNEISEKSEIFDDQFSVERPDGSNFTLKIRSTKLEDSAMYFCASRKEIYEQYFGPGTRLTVT.

This clonotype was recorded many times. CDR3 DNA sequence: TGTGCCAGCAGTCGTAGCGGGAACTCCTACGAGCAGTACTTC. Translating gives CASSRSGNSYEQYF. The rearrangement links TRBV6-2 or TRBV6-3 to TRBJ2-7; 8 bases align to TRBD2. The CDR3 extends over 14 amino acids. Trimming at V came to 5 bases and at J to 0 bases, leaving 3 bases not matched to a gene. The germline V gene encodes CDR1 MNHEY and CDR2 SVGEGT.

This clonotype was found many times. The V call is TRBV7-9, the J call TRBJ2-1, with 8 bases that match TRBD2. The junction had 3 bases not matched to a gene; V was cut back by 5 bases and J by 3 bases. The germline V gene encodes CDR1 SEHNR and CDR2 FQNEAQ (reference sequence). This CDR3 region has 14 residues. In DNA, the CDR3 is TGTGCCAGCAGCCTTAGCGGGAACTACAATGAGCAGTTCTTC. Its translation is CASSLSGNYNEQFF.

The sample holds many counts of this clonotype. This chain joins TRBV28 and TRBJ2-3, with 10 positions matching TRBD2. Trimming removed 5 bases from V and 5 bases from J; junction bases left unmatched: 16. This CDR3 comprises 18 residues. Germline CDR1 MDHEN, CDR2 SYDVKM. The DNA for the CDR3 is TGTGCCAGCAGTCCACCATCTATACTAGCGGGAAGGAAAGATACGCAGTATTTT. Amino acids: CASSPPSILAGRKDTQYF.

Comment on this clonotype: A much bigger clone sits one base away, suggesting this may be a read error. This CDR3 fails to terminate in the conserved phenylalanine or tryptophan, so it likely reflects a read error. The limits of the CDR3 on the DNA are not certain, so only TCRdb's listed CDR3 is given. This chain links TRBV7-9 with TRBJ1-1. From germline, CDR1 is SEHNR and CDR2 FQNEAQ (reference sequence). A total of 12 residues make up the CDR3, ends included. CDR3 sequence reads: CASSLGSLEAYL.

This clonotype has ten or more counts. A far larger clone is one base from this, pointing to a likely read error. This chain uses TRBV5-1 with TRBJ2-7; D uncertain. V was cut by 0 bases and J by 7 bases, with 17 bases left in between. Germline-derived CDR1 and CDR2 are SGHRS and YFSETQ. This CDR3 contains 15 residues. This CDR3 is CASSLVAGSYNEQYF. The CDR3 DNA reads TGCGCCAGCAGCTTGGTGGCAGGCTCCTACAATGAGCAGTACTTC.

This chain joins TRBV3-1 and TRBJ2-7, with a weak D call TRBD2 (5 bases). The germline V and J ends were trimmed by 4 bases and 6 bases, with 10 bases remaining between them. The CDR3 totals 12 residues. From germline, CDR1 is LGHDT and CDR2 YNNKEL (reference sequence). The CDR3 reads CASSLTSSEQYF. DNA for the CDR3: TGTGCCAGCAGCCTTACTAGTTCCGAGCAGTACTTC.

Details on this clonotype: One junction end disagrees with the germline gene, perhaps due to a read error. This chain joins TRBV5-1 and TRBJ1-1; the D gene is possibly TRBD1 (6 bases). CDR3 size: 14 residues. Germline CDR1 reads SGHRS; CDR2 reads YFSETQ. CDR3 amino acids: CATSLGGGNTEAFF. CDR3 DNA: TGCGCCACCAGCCTGGGAGGGGGTAACACTGAAGCTTTCTTT.

This clonotype has more than one count but fewer than ten. The chain has TRBV5-1 and TRBJ1-4; no firm D call. CDR1 and CDR2 from the germline V gene are SGHRS and YFSETQ. The CDR3 covers 17 residues. V dropped 5 bases and J dropped 6 bases, with 23 bases sitting between them. The CDR3 coding sequence is TGCGCCAGCAGTACCGGAGGGAGCCCCATGCCCTATGAAAAACTGTTTTTT. This codes for CASSTGGSPMPYEKLFF.

There are many counts of this clonotype. The chain carries TRBV28 and TRBJ2-3, with 15 nucleotides matching TRBD2. This CDR3 is built from 19 residues. Germline CDR1 is MDHEN and CDR2 is SYDVKM. Losses at the gene ends were 3 bases for V and 1 base for J; bases not matched to a gene: 8. The CDR3 sequence is CASSFSGLAGGSGTDTQYF. For the CDR3, the DNA is TGTGCCAGCAGTTTCTCGGGACTAGCGGGAGGATCGGGCACAGATACGCAGTATTTT.

Of note for this clonotype: Only one base separates this from a far larger clonotype, so it likely reflects a read error. Here the CDR3 reads CSVRMGEQFF. The DNA for the CDR3 is TGCAGCGTCCGGATGGGCGAGCAGTTCTTC. V usage is TRBV29-1 and J usage is TRBJ2-1; D is ambiguous. Germline values: CDR1 SQVTM, CDR2 ANQGSEA. This CDR3 region has 10 residues. V was clipped by 6 bases and J by 10 bases, with 10 bases between them.